The clone carrying this TCR beta chain was recorded a few times. Its antigen is not known. TCRdb re-analysed the RACE reads in MiXCR, keeping a single row per CDR3 protein. This sample has roughly 69,000 distinct CDR3 sequences, with approximately 10% found just once. This sample stems from a study of human T cells and chemical hapten exposure. Overall study results and limits: Sensitization with DPC brought no change to TCRs above 1 in 1000 in frequency.

The time point: patch test 2, 6 weeks after DPC sensitization. Treatment: therapeutic diphenylcyclopropenone sensitization with weekly scalp DPC. Each donor was an alopecia patient between 18 and 70 years of age who qualified for DPC. The length of the CDR3 is 12 residues. V was pared by 2 bases and J by 10 bases, with 5 bases of the junction left unmatched. CDR1 and CDR2 (germline): SGHRS, YFSETQ. The starting material was whole blood, obtained in connection with sensitization to the hapten diphenylcyclopropenone (DPC). The gene calls are TRBV5-1 and TRBJ1-1; 7 positions agree with TRBD1. This receptor was taken from a woman aged 45-60 years with alopecia areata. Some clones in this sample may be carry-over from other donors' samples. CDR3 sequence reads: CASSFETGRAFF. The CDR3 region has the DNA TGCGCCAGCAGCTTTGAGACAGGGAGAGCTTTCTTT. The full variable domain, its missing parts supplied by reference TRBV5-1 and TRBJ1-1, is KAGVTQTPRYLIKTRGQQVTLSCSPISGHRSVSWYQQTPGQGLQFLFEYFSETQRNKGNFPGRFSGRQFSNSRSEMNVSTLELGDSALYLCASSFETGRAFFGQGTRLTVV.